The TCR beta chain under discussion was sequenced for a study of T-cell reconstitution after alpha-beta-depleted transplantation in children. Overall study results and limits: The authors attributed T-cell counts and diversity one year after transplant mostly to newly produced T cells. Roughly two months post-transplant, alpha-beta T cells reportedly originated from several hundred graft clones that had expanded. Surviving recipient T cells and intrathymic progenitors accounted for some patients' high TCRbeta diversity at day 60.

Germline loops: CDR1 SEHNR, CDR2 FQNEAQ (reference sequence). The CDR3 covers 14 residues. J was trimmed by 6 bases and V by 4 bases; bases with no gene match: 4. Only a few counts were recorded for this clonotype. As yet, its antigen is unknown. Preparation of the TCRbeta library was carried out with unique molecular identifiers. TCRdb analysed the PCR reads with MiXCR anew, one entry per CDR3 protein. The profile covers about 980,000 distinct CDR3 sequences, with about 29% appearing a single time and 25% to 35% taken by the ten largest. Sequenced here: PBMCs, mostly from graft donor cells, sampled 360 days after TCRalphabeta/CD19-depleted stem cell transplant. The receptor's source is a boy in the first two years of life who had a stem cell transplant for SCID, so the T cells may come from the graft donor. The chain joins TRBV7-9 to TRBJ2-1; 9 bases line up with TRBD1. This CDR3 is CASSSRQGVNEQFF. The DNA for the CDR3 is TGTGCCAGCAGCTCGCGACAGGGGGTCAATGAGCAGTTCTTC. The full variable domain, its missing parts supplied by reference TRBV7-9 and TRBJ2-1, is DTGVSQNPRHKITKRGQNVTFRCDPISEHNRLYWYRQTLGQGPEFLTYFQNEAQLEKSRLLSDRFSAERPKGSFSTLEIQRTEQGDSAMYLCASSSRQGVNEQFFGPGTRLTVL.